These 24 T cell receptor delta chains were all obtained from the same sample, sequenced in a study of γδ T cells in repeated Plasmodium falciparum infection. Bulk repertoires came from Vgamma9/Vdelta2+ or Vdelta2-negative gammadelta T cells flow-sorted from PBMC. TCRdb applied CATT to the multiplex PCR reads for clone calling. The sample yields 50,000 to 60,000 delta-chain clones, roughly 1.9% seen once. The material sequenced was gamma-delta T cells from blood. The receptors shown here come from a pool of human donors (malaria-infected and uninfected, not separated).

Remarks on this clone: TCRdb's entry gives the protein of a much larger clone, which mismatches this DNA's translation at residue 11, likely from a read error; the protein reported here is translated from the DNA. CDR3 bases: TGTGCCTTCGTCTGGGGGACAACCGATAAACCCATCTTT. It is translated as CAFVWGTTDKPIF. The chain carries TRDV3 and TRDJ1; the match to TRDD3 covers 8 bases. Germline V gives CDR1 TVYSNPD, CDR2 GDNSRS (reference sequence). The CDR3 spans 13 residues.

Points on this clone: The protein TCRdb lists belongs to a much larger clone and differs from this DNA's translation at residue 14, which points to a read error; the protein shown is made from the DNA. This sequence joins TRDV1 and TRDJ1, with 8 bases matching TRDD3. As TCRdb names no J gene, one was assigned here on the basis of a DNA match to germline. V was pared by 0 bases and J by 9 bases, with 15 bases of the junction left unmatched. Germline-derived CDR1 and CDR2 are TSWWSYY and QGS. This CDR3 spans 17 amino acids. CDR3 amino acids: CALGELRMDWGFSELIF. CDR3 nucleotide sequence: TGTGCTCTTGGGGAACTGAGAATGGACTGGGGGTTCTCTGAACTCATCTTT.

This clone was counted ten times or more. TCRdb records a much larger clone's protein for this DNA, with a difference at residue 11 that likely arises from a read error; the protein given is the translation of the DNA. Additional DNA sequences in this sample encode the identical CDR3. This chain links TRDV3 with TRDJ1, with 13 bases identical to TRDD3. There are 24 residues in the CDR3. Trimming took 0 bases from V and 0 from J; bases not matched to a gene: 28. Looked up from germline, CDR1 is TVYSNPD and CDR2 is GDNSRS (reference sequence). The CDR3: CAFSYPSYLGGVLGDTLYTDKLIF. The CDR3 DNA sequence: TGTGCCTTTAGCTACCCTTCCTACTTAGGGGGTGTACTGGGGGATACGCTGTACACCGATAAACTCATCTTT.

This clone was observed a handful of times. A far larger clone is only one base removed, so a read error is likely. The same CDR3 is also encoded by other DNA sequences in this sample. CDR3 sequence reads: CACDTGDGGYAGAKLIF. As DNA, the CDR3 is TGTGCCTGTGACACCGGTGATGGAGGATACGCTGGGGCTAAACTCATCTTT. The J gene is TRDJ1, the V gene TRDV2, with TRDD3 matching 7 bases. The CDR3 is made up of 17 amino acids. Unmatched junction bases numbered 16, after V lost 0 bases and J lost 7 bases. Looked up from germline, CDR1 is GEAIGNYY and CDR2 is EKD.

This clone was seen repeatedly, ten times or more. The chain uses TRDV2 and TRDJ1; 13 bases map to TRDD3. The germline V gene encodes CDR1 GEAIGNYY and CDR2 EKD. V shed 2 bases and J 3 bases; nucleotides not matched to a gene: 17. This CDR3 has 20 residues. CDR3 sequence (DNA): TGTGCCTGTGACAGCGTAATACTGGGGGATACGCCAGCAGTGGCCGATAAACTCATCTTT. Its protein product is CACDSVILGDTPAVADKLIF.

This clone was observed many times. The protein TCRdb lists belongs to a much larger clone and differs from this DNA's translation at residue 18, which points to a read error; the protein shown is made from the DNA. V gene TRDV1 was called; the J gene was not; the table's D call TRDD3 went unverified against the DNA. There are 19 residues in the CDR3. Looked up from germline, CDR1 is TSWWSYY and CDR2 is QGS. CDR3 coding DNA: TGTGCTCTTTACCCCCTCTGGGGGATATCTGGAACCTACACCGATAAACTCACCTTT. Residues: CALYPLWGISGTYTDKLTF.

This clone showed up just a few times. The protein recorded in TCRdb matches a much larger clone and deviates from this DNA's translation at residue 20, suggesting a read error; the protein here is obtained by translating the DNA. The J gene is uncalled and the V gene is TRDV1; no check of the table's D call, TRDD3, against the DNA was made. In germline, CDR1 is TSWWSYY, CDR2 QGS. This CDR3 region has 21 residues. This CDR3 reads CALGELCWVCTRTGGLDKLTF. The CDR3 nucleotides are TGTGCTCTTGGGGAACTATGTTGGGTATGTACGCGTACTGGGGGATTGGATAAACTCACCTTT.

In its sample, this clone was seen a few times. TCRdb shows a much larger clone's protein in place of this DNA's translation, and the two differ at residue 16, likely through a read error; the protein shown is translated from the DNA. The V gene is TRDV2; the J gene was not called; the table names TRDD3, a call not compared with the DNA. CDR1 and CDR2 from the germline V gene are GEAIGNYY and EKD. The length of the CDR3 is 17 residues. CDR3 sequence: CACDTGPTGDYTDKLTF. The CDR3 nucleotides read TGTGCCTGTGACACCGGCCCTACTGGGGATTACACCGATAAACTCACCTTT.

As to this clone: TCRdb records a much larger clone's protein for this DNA, with a difference at residue 14 that likely arises from a read error; the protein given is the translation of the DNA. The CDR3 here is CALGVLGYWGIPRHTDKLIF. Here the CDR3 DNA reads TGTGCTCTTGGGGTCCTGGGCTACTGGGGGATACCCCGGCACACCGATAAACTCATCTTT. The chain joins TRDV1 to TRDJ1, with 12 positions matching TRDD3. TCRdb supplies no J gene; here it was assigned by aligning the nucleotide sequence to germline. Germline values: CDR1 TSWWSYY, CDR2 QGS. This CDR3 has 20 residues. Trimming took 4 bases from V and 0 from J; bases not matched to a gene: 15.

This clone was seen a handful of times. This likely reflects a read error, since a far larger clone is one base away. This specimen includes other DNA sequences encoding the same CDR3. The V gene is listed as TRDV3; no J gene was called; TRDD3, the table's D call, lacks a check against the DNA. CDR1 is TVYSNPD, CDR2 GDNSRS, per germline (reference sequence). The CDR3 sequence is 22 residues long. In DNA form, the CDR3 reads TGTGCCTTTACCGATTCTTCCTACAGTGGTACTGGGGCGTACGGGTGGACCGATAAACTCATCTTC. Translation gives CAFTDSSYSGTGAYGWTDKLIF.

This clone was observed a handful of times. A far larger clone is one base from this, pointing to a likely read error. The sample has other DNA sequences that encode this CDR3 too. This chain joins TRDV3 and TRDJ1; TRDD3 matches 8 bases. TCRdb lists no J gene, so it was determined here by aligning the DNA to germline. CDR1 is TVYSNPD, CDR2 GDNSRS, per germline (reference sequence). V dropped 3 bases and J dropped 6; count of bases not matched to a gene: 15. There are 15 residues in the CDR3. CDR3 coding DNA: TGTGCCTTCGGAAGCCTACGTGGGATACGCTATAAACTCATCTTT. It codes for CAFGSLRGIRYKLIF. The entire variable domain, with the rest obtained from reference TRDV3 and TRDJ1, is as follows: CDKVTQSSPDQTVASGSEVVLLCTYDTVYSNPDLFWYRIRPDYSFQFVFYGDNSRSEGADFTQGRFSVKHILTQKAFHLVISPVRTEDSATYYCAFGSLRGIRYKLIFGKGTRVTVEP.

This clone has ten or more counts. TCRdb assigns this DNA the protein of a much larger clone, which departs from its translation at residue 17; this likely reflects a read error, and the protein shown comes from translating the DNA. The J gene is TRDJ1, the V gene TRDV2, with a tentative D call TRDD3 (5 bases). Germline values: CDR1 GEAIGNYY, CDR2 EKD. CDR3 length equals 18 residues. The CDR3 sequence is CACDSLGDGPKYTDKLTF. CDR3 nucleotide sequence: TGTGCCTGTGACAGCCTCGGGGACGGACCTAAGTACACCGATAAACTCACCTTT.

The sample holds a few counts of this clone. For this DNA, TCRdb reports the protein of a much larger clone, which diverges at residue 10, most likely from a read error; the protein presented here is translated directly from the DNA. The chain recombines TRDV1 with TRDJ2, with a possible D match to TRDD2 (5 bases). No J segment appears in TCRdb, so it was assigned here by matching the sequence to germline. The CDR3 is made up of 16 amino acids. Trimming removed 6 bases at V and 6 bases at J, with 20 bases between. Germline CDR1 and CDR2: TSWWSYY and QGS. The CDR3: CALGGKPYRSSAQLFF. CDR3 in DNA: TGTGCTCTTGGTGGTAAGCCCTACCGGTCGTCAGCACAACTCTTCTTT.

This clone was picked up a small number of times. The protein given by TCRdb reflects a much larger clone and differs at residue 15 from this DNA's translation, likely from a read error; the protein shown is the DNA's translation. The genes are TRDV1 and TRDJ1; D is possibly TRDD2 (9 bases). The J gene, not given by TCRdb, was assigned here from a germline match of the nucleotide sequence. This CDR3 region has 23 residues. Germline CDR1 and CDR2: TSWWSYY and QGS. V gave up 0 bases and J gave up 0 bases, with 32 bases separating them. The CDR3 sequence is CALGELIGIRVHIPSYYTDKLIF. CDR3 in DNA: TGTGCTCTTGGGGAACTAATAGGGATACGCGTACACATCCCTTCCTACTACACCGATAAACTCATCTTT.

This clone was seen at least ten times. This rearrangement joins TRDV1 to TRDJ1, with 13 bases that match TRDD3. The CDR3 runs to 19 residues. Germline CDR1 is TSWWSYY and CDR2 is QGS. J was trimmed by 5 bases and V by 0 bases; bases with no gene match: 12. The CDR3 DNA follows: TGTGCTCTTGGGGAACTTTACTGGGGGATACGTCTAGCCCTAGATAAACTCATCTTT. This translates into CALGELYWGIRLALDKLIF.

Comment on this clone: TCRdb records a much larger clone's protein for this DNA, with a difference at residue 12 that likely arises from a read error; the protein given is the translation of the DNA. The chain links TRDV3 to TRDJ1; possibly TRDD3 for D (6 bases). Germline V gene lookup returns CDR1 TVYSNPD and CDR2 GDNSRS (reference sequence). This CDR3 region has 15 residues. Written as DNA, the CDR3 is TGTGCCTTTAAACGTACTGGGCGGTACACCGATGAACTCATCTTT. The encoded protein is CAFKRTGRYTDELIF.

This clone was found a few times. The translation of this DNA and the TCRdb protein of a much larger clone differ at residue 16, probably owing to a read error; the protein shown here is translated from the DNA. The chain uses TRDV1 and TRDJ1; TRDD3 might be the D (7 bases). The J gene was missing in TCRdb and was found by matching the end of the DNA to germline. The CDR3 loop spans 22 amino acids. Trimming left V 5 bases short and J 4 bases short, with 38 bases between. Per the germline V gene, CDR1 is TSWWSYY and CDR2 is QGS. The CDR3 loop is CALGPALFLGLLGTPRGDKLIF. The CDR3 nucleotides are TGTGCTCTTGGGCCCGCCCTCTTCCTCGGACTACTGGGGACGCCGAGGGGCGATAAACTCATCTTT.

Worth noting for this clone: The amino acid sequence in TCRdb belongs to a much larger clone and departs from this DNA's translation at residue 16, likely a sequencing read error; the sequence shown is translated from the DNA. The chain recombines TRDV3 with TRDJ1; D gene unclear. TCRdb does not report a J gene; here it was assigned by matching the DNA to germline references. The CDR3 is 23 residues long. The germline CDR1 and CDR2 sequences are TVYSNPD and GDNSRS (reference sequence). Trimming removed 5 bases from V and 0 bases from J, with 43 bases in between. CDR3 amino acids: CARRELQPYPIPLKASYTDKLIF. The CDR3 coding sequence is TGTGCCAGACGAGAACTGCAGCCTTACCCCATCCCCCTCAAAGCCTCGTACACCGATAAACTCATCTTT.

This clone was counted between two and nine times. The likely explanation is a read error, given a far larger clone one base away. Other nucleotide sequences in the sample specify the same CDR3. The DNA for the CDR3 is TGTGCCAACCGCCCCCGCTCTTACGCCCGTACTGGGGGATACCGGTACACCGATAAACTCATCTTT. This encodes CANRPRSYARTGGYRYTDKLIF. The rearrangement uses TRDV3 and TRDJ1; 12 nucleotides align to TRDD3. The J gene was missing in TCRdb and was found by matching the end of the DNA to germline. This CDR3 is built from 22 residues. J was trimmed by 0 bases and V by 5 bases; bases with no gene match: 28. Germline V lookup: CDR1 TVYSNPD, CDR2 GDNSRS (reference sequence).

This clone showed up many times. TCRdb's protein for this DNA is that of a much larger clone and differs from the translation at residue 14, likely a read error; the protein shown is the DNA translation. The chain has TRDV2 and TRDJ1, with 9 positions matching TRDD3. CDR1 and CDR2 from the germline V gene are GEAIGNYY and EKD. With V trimmed by 0 bases and J by 7 bases, 17 bases remained unmatched. The CDR3 covers 18 residues. CDR3 protein: CACDTGSLLGEHPAKLIF. CDR3 coding DNA: TGTGCCTGTGACACCGGTTCCTTACTGGGGGAGCACCCCGCTAAACTCATCTTT.

As to this clone: This probably arose from a read error, given a far larger clone one base away. Other DNA sequences within the sample encode an identical CDR3. The genes are TRDV3 and TRDJ1; the D gene is possibly TRDD2 (6 bases). TCRdb leaves out the J gene; it was filled in here by matching the DNA to germline. Germline V lookup: CDR1 TVYSNPD, CDR2 GDNSRS (reference sequence). There are 13 residues in the CDR3. CDR3 coding DNA: TGCGCCTTCCCATACTCGGACACCGATAAACTCATCTTT. Amino acids: CAFPYSDTDKLIF.

A remark on this clone: The TCRdb protein comes from a much larger clone and disagrees with this DNA's translation at residue 14, likely due to a read error; the protein given here is derived from the DNA. The V call is TRDV1, the J call TRDJ1, with 7 positions matching TRDD3. The J gene was missing in TCRdb and was found by matching the end of the DNA to germline. The V gene end was trimmed by 0 bases and the J gene end by 0 bases; junction bases not matched to a gene: 22. Per germline, CDR1 TSWWSYY and CDR2 QGS. The CDR3 sequence is 22 residues long. CDR3 region: CALGELPPYLTTGVLYTDKLIF. DNA for the CDR3: TGTGCTCTTGGGGAACTCCCCCCCTACTTGACTACTGGGGTCTTGTACACCGATAAACTCATCTTT.

Points on this clone: TCRdb attributes to this sequence the protein of a much larger clone, which differs from the DNA translation at residue 17; a read error is likely, and the protein displayed is translated from the DNA. V is TRDV1 and J is TRDJ1, with 12 bases lining up with TRDD3. TCRdb lists no J gene, so it was determined here by aligning the DNA to germline. The germline V gene has CDR1 TSWWSYY and CDR2 QGS. The CDR3 spans 24 residues. V shed 0 bases and J 0 bases; nucleotides not matched to a gene: 23. CDR3 nucleotide sequence: TGTGCTCTTGGGGAACTCCGCGAGGGGTTCTGGGGGATACGCTTACCCTACTACACCGATAAACTCATCTTT. Its translation is CALGELREGFWGIRLPYYTDKLIF.

This clone has at least ten counts. For this DNA, TCRdb reports the protein of a much larger clone, which diverges at residue 8, most likely from a read error; the protein presented here is translated directly from the DNA. The chain has TRDV2 and TRDJ1; D may be TRDD3 (6 bases). CDR1 and CDR2 from the germline V gene are GEAIGNYY and EKD. Deletions cut 1 base from V and 1 base from J, with 15 bases between. The CDR3 sequence is 16 residues long. This chain's CDR3 is CACDTGICRITDKLIF. CDR3 nucleotide sequence: TGTGCCTGTGACACGGGGATTTGTAGGATCACCGATAAACTCATCTTT.